Below are 17 T cell receptor beta chains sequenced from a single sample in a study of post-analysis software for immune sequencing data. No cognate antigen is known for these TCRs. Findings of the study overall: Included in a set of roughly five TRBV segments more frequent in patients than controls were TRBV5-6, TRBV5-1 and TRBV20-1.

Sequencing libraries made from TCR beta cDNA carried unique molecular identifiers. MiXCR was run by TCRdb on the PCR reads, yielding one entry per CDR3 protein. Of over 700,000 distinct CDR3 sequences in the sample, roughly 30% were seen once. The sequencing sample was made of blood. The source of these receptors is a girl between 5 and 17 years old with multiple sclerosis.

This clonotype was seen a few times. The chain carries TRBV5-1 and TRBJ2-6; 10 bases align to TRBD1. J gave up 1 base and V 2 bases, and 12 bases lay outside the gene matches. CDR1 is SGHRS and CDR2 is YFSETQ in the germline V gene. The CDR3 contains 20 residues. The CDR3 loop is CASSFLPGQGFGSGANVLTF. Here the CDR3 DNA reads TGCGCCAGCAGCTTTCTTCCGGGACAGGGGTTTGGTTCTGGGGCCAACGTCCTGACTTTC.

The CDR3: CSATGLASGPGELFF. The CDR3 DNA reads as TGCAGTGCTACGGGTCTAGCATCGGGCCCCGGGGAGCTGTTTTTT. The genes are TRBV20-1 and TRBJ2-2, with a possible D match to TRBD2 (5 bases). Germline CDR1 and CDR2: DFQATT and SNEGSKA (reference sequence). Between the trimmed V and J ends, which lost 4 bases and 6 bases, there was a span of 18 bases. The CDR3 has 15 residues.

This chain links TRBV20-1 with TRBJ2-2; D not certain. This CDR3 comprises 11 residues. V gave up 6 bases and J gave up 3 bases, with 5 bases separating them. Germline values: CDR1 DFQATT, CDR2 SNEGSKA (reference sequence). CDR3 residues: CSAEYTGELFF. The CDR3 DNA follows: TGCAGTGCCGAATACACCGGGGAGCTGTTTTTT.

CDR3 DNA sequence: TGTGCCAGCAGTCGAAGGGGGGGGCAGCCCCAGCATTTT. It yields the protein CASSRRGGQPQHF. The chain uses TRBV7-8 and TRBJ1-5, with D perhaps matching TRBD1 (6 bases). With 6 bases removed from V and 7 bases from J, the gap between germline ends came to 13 bases. The V gene's germline CDR1 is SGHVS and CDR2 FQNEAQ. This CDR3 is 13 amino acids long.

This clonotype was counted a few times. V is TRBV20-1 and J is TRBJ1-1; the D gene is possibly TRBD1 (5 bases). CDR3 size: 11 residues. V lost 3 bases, J lost 7 bases, and 9 bases lay in between. Per the germline V gene, CDR1 is DFQATT and CDR2 is SNEGSKA (reference sequence). DNA for the CDR3: TGCAGTGCTAGGAGGGGTGGTGAAGCTTTCTTT. As protein: CSARRGGEAFF.

This clonotype occurred a few times. This chain uses TRBV5-8 with TRBJ2-7, with D possibly TRBD2 on 7 matching bases. CDR1 is SGHTS, CDR2 YDEGEE, per germline. CDR3 length equals 14 residues. Deletions cut 2 bases from V and 2 bases from J, with 11 bases between. DNA of the CDR3: TGTGCCAGCAGCTTTGAGGGGGGGCCCTACGAGCAGTACTTC. Amino acids: CASSFEGGPYEQYF. The full variable domain, with the rest looked up from reference TRBV5-8 and TRBJ2-7, is EAGVTQSPTHLIKTRGQQATLRCSPISGHTSVYWYQQALGLGLQFLLWYDEGEERNRGNFPPRFSGRQFPNYSSELNVNALELEDSALYLCASSFEGGPYEQYFGPGTRLTVT.

In regard to this clonotype: A much more abundant neighbour one base away suggests this may be a read error. The CDR3 does not end in the conserved phenylalanine or tryptophan, so this is likely a read error. The chain couples TRBV24-1 to TRBJ2-1; TRBD2 is a possible D gene (5 bases). CDR3 length: 14 residues. Germline CDR1 is KGHDR and CDR2 is SFDVKD. Trimming shortened V by 3 bases and J by 5 bases, and 10 bases separated the two germline ends. CDR3 DNA: TGTGCCACCAGTGATCCTAGCCCTGACAATGAGCAGTTCGTC. As protein: CATSDPSPDNEQFV.

In the case of this clonotype: A read error may explain this, as a much larger clone is one base away. The rearrangement uses TRBV12-3 or TRBV12-4 and TRBJ2-3; D might be TRBD1 (5 bases). This CDR3 comprises 14 residues. CDR3 DNA sequence: TGTGCCAGCAGAGCCTCGGGCAGCACAGGTACGCAGTATTTT. Amino acid sequence: CASRASGSTGTQYF.

The table lists this clonotype with many counts. This chain joins TRBV5-6 and TRBJ2-4, with D perhaps TRBD1 or TRBD2 (5 bases each). CDR1 SGHDT and CDR2 YYEEEE come from the germline V gene. The V end lost 4 bases, the J end lost 11 bases, and 10 bases lay between the germline ends. The CDR3 extends over 11 amino acids. The CDR3, as DNA: TGTGCCAGCAGCCGGGGACGCTTTCAGTACTTC. Protein: CASSRGRFQYF.

This clonotype has just a few counts. This chain links TRBV4-3 with TRBJ2-7, with 8 bases that match TRBD1. Germline V gives CDR1 LGHNA, CDR2 YSLEER. V trimming: 4 bases; J trimming: 2 bases; junction bases outside the gene matches: 7. CDR3 size: 15 residues. CDR3 residues: CASSPSGQGTYEQYF. The CDR3 DNA follows: TGCGCCAGCAGCCCCAGCGGACAGGGCACCTACGAGCAGTACTTC.

This clonotype was found a few times. The chain uses TRBV29-1 and TRBJ2-1; D may be TRBD1 (6 bases). CDR1 is SQVTM and CDR2 is ANQGSEA in the germline V gene. Trimming shortened V by 5 bases and J by 7 bases, and 21 bases separated the two germline ends. The CDR3 consists of 15 residues. Here the CDR3 reads CSVRTRQEQPNEQFF. DNA for the CDR3: TGCAGCGTTCGAACCCGACAGGAGCAGCCTAATGAGCAGTTCTTC.

The chain employs TRBV5-1 and TRBJ2-7, with 7 bases lining up with TRBD2. The CDR3 covers 17 residues. Germline V gives CDR1 SGHRS, CDR2 YFSETQ. V was pared by 0 bases and J by 0 bases, with 9 bases of the junction left unmatched. CDR3 DNA: TGCGCCAGCAGCTTGGATTGGAGCGGGGCGAGCTCCTACGAGCAGTACTTC. Protein: CASSLDWSGASSYEQYF.

This clonotype was counted a few times. As DNA, the CDR3 is TGTGCCAGCAGTTACTCCGAGACACCTTTTAGCACAGATACGCAGTATTTT. Amino acids: CASSYSETPFSTDTQYF. V is TRBV6-6 and J is TRBJ2-3, with unresolved D. Looked up from germline, CDR1 is MNHNY and CDR2 is SVGAGI (reference sequence). This CDR3 region has 17 residues. V lost 0 bases and J lost 0, with 13 bases in between.

This chain connects TRBV28 to TRBJ2-7, with no clear D. Trimming took 6 bases from V and 1 from J, leaving 22 bases between them. Germline V gives CDR1 MDHEN, CDR2 SYDVKM. The CDR3 covers 17 residues. The CDR3 coding sequence is TGTGCCAGCAGCCCCACCTTCATACGACTCGTTTCCTACGAGCAGTACTTC. Translating gives CASSPTFIRLVSYEQYF.

CDR3 nucleotide sequence: TGTGCCAGCAGCCGCAGGGCGTATGGCAATCAGCCCCAGCATTTT. Translating it yields CASSRRAYGNQPQHF. V is TRBV5-6 and J is TRBJ1-5; TRBD1 might be the D (5 bases). The V gene's germline CDR1 is SGHDT and CDR2 YYEEEE. Trimming cost V 4 bases and J 2 bases, with 13 bases left between them. The CDR3 contains 15 residues.

The rearrangement uses TRBV20-1 and TRBJ2-5; tentative D call: TRBD1 (5 bases). Germline V gives CDR1 DFQATT, CDR2 SNEGSKA (reference sequence). The CDR3 is 12 residues long. Trimming stripped 3 bases from V and 4 bases from J, with 9 bases between. CDR3 region: CSARGPRETQYF. Here the CDR3 DNA reads TGCAGTGCTAGGGGGCCGAGAGAGACCCAGTACTTC.

Worth noting for this clonotype: An end of the junction does not agree with germline; a read error may underlie this. The chain is built from TRBV10-3 and TRBJ2-5; 7 bases are shared with TRBD1. There are 14 residues in the CDR3. Germline V gene sequence: CDR1 ENHRY, CDR2 SYGVKD. CDR3 amino acids: CASSDQTGRQTQYF. The CDR3 DNA sequence: TGTGCCAGCAGTGACCAGACAGGGCGGCAGACCCAGTACTTC.